This TCR beta chain was sequenced for a study of OX40 agonist ivuxolimab in advanced cancers. Study-level findings and limits: People who partly responded at 0.1-3.0 mg/kg had some of the least clonal expansion seen. Normalized expansion of T-cell clones was also low for some nonresponders.

Germline V CDR1 and CDR2: SGHTA, FQGNSA. Trimming left V 6 bases short and J 3 bases short, with 11 bases between. The length of the CDR3 is 13 residues. Method: immunoSEQ multiplex PCR; TCRdb's copy keeps in-frame clones and lacks some. The table lists about 83,000 clones, about four fifths of them singletons. People who had autoimmune disease history or systemic immunosuppression were excluded. The sampling schedule covered blood at baseline, cycle 4 day 1, and cycle 7 day 1. The table lists this clone with a few counts. Its antigen remains unknown. The TCR originated in an adult with an advanced solid tumor such as melanoma, head and neck, liver or kidney cancer. The rearrangement links TRBV7-2 to TRBJ1-1; D not resolved. This material consisted of CD4+ or CD8+ T cells sorted from blood, taken in a trial of the OX40 agonist ivuxolimab. This CDR3 is CASRMWGDTEAFF. Written as DNA, the CDR3 is TGTGCCAGCAGAATGTGGGGAGACACTGAAGCTTTCTTT.